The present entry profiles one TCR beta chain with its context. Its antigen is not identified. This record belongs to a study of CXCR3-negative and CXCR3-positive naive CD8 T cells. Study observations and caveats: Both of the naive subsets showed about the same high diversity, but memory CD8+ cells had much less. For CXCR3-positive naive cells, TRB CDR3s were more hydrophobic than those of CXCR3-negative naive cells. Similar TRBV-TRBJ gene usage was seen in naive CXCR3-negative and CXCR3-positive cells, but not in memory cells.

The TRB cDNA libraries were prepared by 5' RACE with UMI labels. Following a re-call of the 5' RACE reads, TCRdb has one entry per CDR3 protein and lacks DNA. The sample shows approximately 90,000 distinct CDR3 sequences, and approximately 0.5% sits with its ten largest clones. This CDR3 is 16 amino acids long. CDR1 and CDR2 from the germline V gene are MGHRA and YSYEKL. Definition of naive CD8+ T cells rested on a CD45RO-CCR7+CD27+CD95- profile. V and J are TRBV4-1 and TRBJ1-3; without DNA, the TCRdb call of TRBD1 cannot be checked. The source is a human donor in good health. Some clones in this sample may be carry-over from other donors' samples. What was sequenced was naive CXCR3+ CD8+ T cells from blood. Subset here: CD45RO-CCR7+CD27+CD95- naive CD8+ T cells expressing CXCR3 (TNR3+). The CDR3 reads CASSQEGPASGNTIYF.